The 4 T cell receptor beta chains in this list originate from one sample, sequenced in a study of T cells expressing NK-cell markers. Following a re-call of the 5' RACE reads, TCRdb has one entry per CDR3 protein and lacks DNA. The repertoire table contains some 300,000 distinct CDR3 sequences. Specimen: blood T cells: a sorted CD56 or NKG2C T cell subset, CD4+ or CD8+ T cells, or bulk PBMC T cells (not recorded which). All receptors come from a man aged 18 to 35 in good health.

The CDR3 spells CASSLTSEGTDTQYF. V usage is TRBV12-3 or TRBV12-4 and J usage is TRBJ2-3; without DNA, the TCRdb call of TRBD2 cannot be checked. CDR3 length: 15 amino acids.

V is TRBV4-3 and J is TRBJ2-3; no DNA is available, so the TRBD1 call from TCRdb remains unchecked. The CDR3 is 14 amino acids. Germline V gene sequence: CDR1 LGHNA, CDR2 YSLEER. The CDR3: CASSRGDSTDTQYF.

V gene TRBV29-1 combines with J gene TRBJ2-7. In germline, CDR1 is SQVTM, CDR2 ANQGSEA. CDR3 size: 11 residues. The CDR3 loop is CSVEAGYEQYF.

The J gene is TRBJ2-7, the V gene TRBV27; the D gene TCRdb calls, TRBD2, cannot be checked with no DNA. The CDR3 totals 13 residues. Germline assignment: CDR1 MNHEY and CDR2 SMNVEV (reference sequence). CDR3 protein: CASSFKGRYEQYF.